This T cell receptor beta chain was recorded in a study of shared clonotypes between healthy human individuals. Findings and caveats of the study: With a few donors compared, 5% to 5.5% of naive CD4 clonotypes were shared. Naive subsets tended to show greater estimated richness than memory subsets.

This CDR3 is 16 amino acids long. V lost 5 bases and J lost 0, with 13 bases in between. Germline V gives CDR1 MNHEY, CDR2 SMNVEV (reference sequence). A note on this clone: Its antigen is currently unknown. In the same sample, other DNA sequences code for this CDR3.

Measured with immunoSEQ multiplex PCR; TCRdb has only the in-frame clones, and not every one. The table includes about 1 million clones, roughly 80% detected once. This TCR derives from a young man in good health. V is TRBV27 and J is TRBJ2-2; a possible D gene is TRBD2 (5 bases). The sample was memory CD4+ T cells sorted from blood. Subset meaning: CD45RA-negative fraction. The CDR3 here is CASSLERLANTGELFF. The DNA for the CDR3 is TGTGCCAGCAGTCTGGAGCGGCTAGCGAACACCGGGGAGCTGTTTTTT.